This TCR beta chain was captured by sequencing in a study of T cells in women clearing cervical HPV infection (dated by TCRdb to 2017 to 2018). About the study as a whole: The cases were 20 to 30 women with histologically confirmed HPV16-related CIN3 or worse, and 2 of those women had invasive cancers. The controls were 25 or so women whose single incident HPV16 infection cleared within 12 months with no development of precancer or cancer. Blood from cases was drawn at the visit where the lesion was first identified, while blood from controls was drawn once the infection was no longer detected. Among cases, blood sampling came a median of roughly 150 days after lesion detection, with an interquartile range of about 85 to 200 days. Since HLA typing was available for only a few women, HLA type could not be ruled out as a confounder. An exploratory proof-of-principle case-control study, nested within the Guanacaste HPV Natural History Study in Costa Rica, was conducted to compare TCR repertoires across cervical HPV16 outcomes. Cases were matched to controls by age within five years and by the year the sample was collected. A median age of around 35 years was observed in cases versus over 37 in controls, and no significant differences in baseline characteristics were found. The parent cohort enrolled 8,500 to 11,000 women aged 18 or older in Guanacaste, Costa Rica, during about 1993 to 1995 and followed them for less than 8 years. Five blinded duplicates per group were added as quality controls, so that 60 or so samples were obtained: some 50 participants and 10 replicates. The study at large found these results: The cross-sectional design could not show whether associations preceded infection or resulted from it; effector/memory subsets and HPV-specific T cells were not isolated. T-cell numbers per sample were unknown, so richness differences could reflect varying T-cell content rather than repertoire biology. Across sequencing depths, CIN3+ cases showed significantly higher TCR repertoire richness than controls, but evenness did not differ between the groups. By combining richness with V gene abundances, random forest classifiers separated cases from controls with an estimated AUC of 0.83.

Using the immunoSEQ assay, multiplex PCR amplified TCR beta CDR3 regions from an average of approximately 1.1 ug of genomic DNA per sample. To correct primer bias, the assay used a complete synthetic TCR repertoire to set an amplification baseline. The amplicons were sequenced using the Illumina platform. Processing in the source paper ran as follows. Sequences were error-corrected by clustering with frequency ratios and a modified nearest-neighbor algorithm and were then analyzed in the immunoSEQ Analyzer with IMGT gene definitions. At each rarefaction depth, TCR richness and evenness were averaged over 20 rarefaction repeats, and samples with fewer sequences than the depth were excluded. V, D and J gene relative abundances were compared between groups with Wilcoxon rank sum tests, applying FDR correction. Blinded duplicates gave an intraclass correlation of about 96% for TCR richness and an average of roughly 82% across over 55 gene segments. Sourced from immuneACCESS, this table was stored by TCRdb with only in-frame sequences that have V and J called. A share of the clones is absent; for the studies checked, an unresolved V gene accounts for under half, and the remainder has no known explanation. That table is the source of V, J and clone size, and D and trimming were worked out from the DNA. The table kept for this sample lists 7,500 to 9,500 clones. Almost 8.5% of the sample comes from the top ten.

As regards this clone: It lacks a known antigen.

Every participant had a single incident cervical HPV16 infection, and prevalent HPV16 infections were excluded. Cervical HPV DNA was detected by MY09/MY11 PCR and genotyped by dot-blot hybridization. About 14 mL of heparinized blood were centrifuged, and the buffy coat was aliquoted, frozen at -30°C, then stored at -80°C. QIAGEN kits were used to extract genomic DNA from the buffy coat specimens. This sequence was found in a woman aged 18 to 75 with a cervical HPV16 infection that either progressed to CIN3+ or cleared (not recorded which). The material sequenced was blood buffy coat.

CDR3 DNA, as far as it was read: TGTGCCAGCAGCCAAGGGACAGGGATCCACCACCCCTATGGC. Its protein reads: CASSQGTGIHHPYG. The complete CDR3 sequence is CASSQGTGIHHPYGYTF. The V and J segments used are TRBV14 and TRBJ1-2; 8 bases in between match TRBD1. With the read ending 3 residues before the CDR3 end, the germline J gene is used to fill in that end. V has 1 base trimmed and J has 4 bases trimmed; junction bases matching no gene number 11. The germline V gene supplies CDR1 SGHDN and CDR2 FVKESK. The CDR3 has 17 amino acids, counting the end cysteine and phenylalanine. Only the CDR3 bases that were read are kept: 42 of them, in frame from base 1.